The 24 T cell receptor beta chains in this list originate from one sample, sequenced in a study of T cells after yellow fever vaccination (dated by TCRdb to the late 2010s). Taken with the paper, the label for treatment or condition translates to: live attenuated yellow fever vaccine strain. Library construction relied on 5' RACE. TCRdb shows the sequencer as Illumina NovaSeq 6000. TCRdb ran its own pipeline on the public reads, namely fastp trimming at Q25 and MiXCR clone calling, and kept in-frame beta chains. CDR3 protein sequences are deduplicated, and each keeps its most common genes and DNA. Within this sample are roughly 340,000 distinct CDR3 sequences, with roughly 4% of them counted one time only. The top ten constitute less than 25% of the sample. The material was PBMCs, obtained 5 days after the yellow fever booster vaccination. These receptors were taken from a man younger than 35 who received the YFV17D yellow fever vaccine.

The rearrangement links TRBV7-2 to TRBJ1-6; 9 nucleotides line up with TRBD1. CDR3 length equals 15 residues. With V trimmed by 5 bases and J by 7 bases, 6 bases remained unmatched. Per the germline V gene, CDR1 is SGHTA and CDR2 is FQGNSA. As DNA, the CDR3 is TGTGCCAGCAGCGCCCCCGGGACAGGGAATTCACCCCTCCACTTT. Protein: CASSAPGTGNSPLHF.

The sample holds a few counts of this clonotype. J is TRBJ1-1 and V is TRBV6-5; unclear D gene. V dropped 6 bases and J dropped 9 bases, with 20 bases sitting between them. Germline assignment: CDR1 MNHEY and CDR2 SVGAGI. This CDR3 is 14 amino acids long. For the CDR3, the DNA is TGTGCCAGCAGCTACACCCCCGAGGGTCCTCAAGCTTTCTTT. Translated: CASSYTPEGPQAFF.

This clonotype appeared a few times. The chain uses TRBV7-2 and TRBJ2-1; TRBD1 might be the D (6 bases). Trimming removed 6 bases at V and 4 bases at J, with 16 bases between. The CDR3 runs 15 residues. The germline V gene has CDR1 SGHTA and CDR2 FQGNSA. The CDR3 coding sequence is TGTGCCAGCAGTTACAGGGAGCTGGGGTACAATGAGCAGTTCTTC. This translates into CASSYRELGYNEQFF.

This clonotype occurred many times. V gene TRBV20-1 combines with J gene TRBJ1-2; 7 bases fit TRBD1. This CDR3 has 14 amino acids. Per the germline V gene, CDR1 is DFQATT and CDR2 is SNEGSKA (reference sequence). V gave up 2 bases and J gave up 4 bases; unmatched junction bases: 7. The CDR3 coding sequence is TGCAGTGCTAGATCCAGGGGGGGCGTCTATGGCTACACCTTC. Translated: CSARSRGGVYGYTF.

This clonotype showed up many times. This chain uses TRBV7-2 with TRBJ2-1, with D unresolved. This CDR3 spans 13 amino acids. CDR1 is SGHTA and CDR2 is FQGNSA in the germline V gene. V dropped 5 bases and J dropped 13 bases, with 18 bases sitting between them. The CDR3 region is CASSIQQLLAQFF. The CDR3 coding sequence is TGTGCCAGCAGCATTCAGCAACTCCTGGCCCAGTTCTTC.

Many counts were recorded for this clonotype. V gene TRBV3-1 combines with J gene TRBJ2-7, with 7 nucleotides matching TRBD1. The CDR3 extends over 14 amino acids. Germline CDR1 and CDR2: LGHDT and YNNKEL (reference sequence). The V and J ends lost 6 bases and 2 bases, in that order; junction bases with no gene match: 7. The CDR3 spells CASSGTAQPYEQYV. CDR3 in DNA: TGTGCCAGCAGTGGGACAGCCCAACCCTACGAGCAGTACGTC.

This clonotype turned up a few times. This sequence joins TRBV6-1 and TRBJ2-7; D gene ambiguous. Germline V lookup: CDR1 MNHNS, CDR2 SASEGT. Between the trimmed V and J ends, which lost 2 bases and 3 bases, there was a span of 8 bases. This CDR3 region has 13 residues. The CDR3 is CASSERRGYEQYF. The CDR3 DNA sequence: TGTGCCAGCAGTGAAAGAAGAGGCTACGAGCAGTACTTC.

This clonotype was detected a few times. The V and J genes are TRBV21-1 and TRBJ2-6; the table's D call, TRBD1, was not checked against the DNA. TRBV21-1 is a recognized pseudogene. This CDR3 contains 22 residues. CDR3 in DNA: TGTGCCAGCAGCAGCCGGGACGCCTCCAATGCCCCTTTAAGCTCTGGGGCCAACGTCCTGACTTTC. Protein product: CASSSRDASNAPLSSGANVLTF.

The chain links TRBV5-4 to TRBJ1-6; D uncertain. The germline V gene has CDR1 SGHNT and CDR2 YYREEE (reference sequence). The CDR3 has 16 amino acids. The germline V and J ends were trimmed by 0 bases and 0 bases, with 7 bases remaining between them. As DNA, the CDR3 is TGTGCCAGCAGCTTGGAGGCCGGCTCCTATAATTCACCCCTCCACTTT. Amino acids: CASSLEAGSYNSPLHF. The entire variable domain, with the rest obtained from reference TRBV5-4 and TRBJ1-6, is as follows: ETGVTQSPTHLIKTRGQQVTLRCSSQSGHNTVSWYQQALGQGPQFIFQYYREEENGRGNFPPRFSGLQFPNYSSELNVNALELDDSALYLCASSLEAGSYNSPLHFGNGTRLTVT.

V is TRBV7-9 and J is TRBJ1-2; 8 bases match TRBD1. V lost 5 bases, J lost 0 bases, and 5 bases stayed unmatched. CDR1 SEHNR and CDR2 FQNEAQ come from the germline V gene (reference sequence). CDR3 length: 15 residues. In DNA, the CDR3 is TGTGCCAGCAGCGGGGGACAGGAGGCTAACTATGGCTACACCTTC. Translation gives CASSGGQEANYGYTF.

This clonotype was observed many times. The rearrangement links TRBV27 to TRBJ1-1; perhaps TRBD1 as D (5 bases). Germline CDR1 is MNHEY and CDR2 is SMNVEV (reference sequence). Trimming left V 3 bases short and J 3 bases short, with 11 bases between. The CDR3 has 14 amino acids. CDR3 in DNA: TGTGCCAGCAGTTTTTGGGGGGGATACACTGAAGCTTTCTTT. Protein product: CASSFWGGYTEAFF.

This clonotype was seen a handful of times. The chain carries TRBV4-3 and TRBJ1-4; TRBD1 might be the D (6 bases). V lost 4 bases, J lost 8 bases, and 14 bases lay in between. Germline-derived CDR1 and CDR2 are LGHNA and YSLEER. The CDR3 length is 14 residues. CDR3 sequence (DNA): TGCGCCAGCAGCCGGGACACCCGACGGGAAAAACTGTTTTTT. This gives the protein CASSRDTRREKLFF.

This clonotype was detected only a few times. J is TRBJ1-1 and V is TRBV11-2; D ambiguous. Trimming stripped 4 bases from V and 1 base from J, with 7 bases between. The germline gives CDR1 SGHAT, CDR2 FQNNGV. The CDR3 has 13 residues. CDR3: CASSSPRNTEAFF. The CDR3 coding sequence is TGTGCCAGCAGCTCACCACGGAACACTGAAGCTTTCTTT.

There are a few counts of this clonotype. This chain's CDR3 is CASSLLGTGATDTQYF. The CDR3 coding sequence is TGTGCCAGCAGCCTCCTGGGGACAGGGGCCACAGATACGCAGTATTTT. The V and J genes are TRBV3-1 and TRBJ2-3; 10 positions match TRBD1. This CDR3 has 16 residues. Germline loops: CDR1 LGHDT, CDR2 YNNKEL (reference sequence). Losses at the gene ends were 4 bases for V and 2 bases for J; bases not matched to a gene: 6.

This clonotype was seen only a few times. V usage is TRBV12-5 and J usage is TRBJ2-1; D is unresolved. Deletions cut 4 bases from V and 6 bases from J, with 13 bases between. CDR3 size: 14 residues. CDR1 and CDR2 from the germline V gene are LGHNT and FRNRAP. CDR3 in amino acids: CASGSEDRSNEQFF. CDR3 in DNA: TGTGCTAGTGGTTCCGAGGACCGTTCCAATGAGCAGTTCTTC.

This clonotype was observed a few times. The chain carries TRBV29-1 and TRBJ2-1; perhaps TRBD2 as D (5 bases). V lost 3 bases to trimming and J lost 7 bases, with 7 bases between them. CDR1 and CDR2 (germline): SQVTM, ANQGSEA. This CDR3 has 11 residues. CDR3 sequence: CSVERGNEQFF. The DNA for the CDR3 is TGCAGCGTTGAGCGAGGGAATGAGCAGTTCTTC.

This clonotype was counted many times. The chain employs TRBV5-4 and TRBJ1-2, with D unresolved. Germline V CDR1 and CDR2: SGHNT, YYREEE (reference sequence). The CDR3 extends over 12 amino acids. The V and J ends lost 3 bases and 8 bases respectively, with 11 bases between them. The CDR3 protein is CASSSDQSGYTF. In DNA, the CDR3 is TGTGCCAGCAGCTCCGACCAGTCCGGCTACACCTTC.

The CDR3 bases are TGCGCCAGCAGCCCGTCGACAGGGAAAGACACCATATATTTT. Its translation: CASSPSTGKDTIYF. The genes are TRBV4-3 and TRBJ1-3; 7 nucleotides agree with TRBD1. V gave up 4 bases and J gave up 8 bases; unmatched junction bases: 8. Looked up from germline, CDR1 is LGHNA and CDR2 is YSLEER. CDR3 length: 14 amino acids.

This clonotype was counted only a few times. J is TRBJ2-3 and V is TRBV7-3; D is unresolved. The germline V gene encodes CDR1 SGHTA and CDR2 FQGTGA. The CDR3 has 15 residues. V shed 1 base and J shed 4 bases, with 12 bases lying between them. The CDR3 region has the DNA TGTGCCAGCAGCTTAATGGGATCAGAGTCAGATACGCAGTATTTT. Its translation: CASSLMGSESDTQYF.

This clonotype was picked up many times. The genes are TRBV11-2 and TRBJ2-3; 13 bases match TRBD2. V lost 5 bases to trimming and J lost 0 bases; unmatched junction nucleotides: 8. Looked up from germline, CDR1 is SGHAT and CDR2 is FQNNGV. This CDR3 is built from 18 residues. CDR3 nucleotides: TGTGCCAGCAGCCGTTCACCGGGACTAGCGGGGAGCACAGATACGCAGTATTTT. Its translation: CASSRSPGLAGSTDTQYF.

This clonotype showed up just a few times. The rearrangement links TRBV7-8 to TRBJ2-1; D may match TRBD1 or TRBD2 (5 bases each). This CDR3 is built from 14 residues. The V gene's germline CDR1 is SGHVS and CDR2 FQNEAQ. The germline V and J ends were trimmed by 5 bases and 6 bases, with 14 bases remaining between them. CDR3 residues: CASSTRGAGNEQFF. The CDR3 bases are TGTGCCAGCAGCACACGTGGGGCGGGCAATGAGCAGTTCTTC.

This clonotype has just a few counts. The chain joins TRBV5-4 to TRBJ2-2, with 9 bases fitting TRBD1. Losses at the gene ends were 2 bases for V and 3 bases for J; bases not matched to a gene: 5. Germline V gene lookup returns CDR1 SGHNT and CDR2 YYREEE (reference sequence). This CDR3 has 16 amino acids. The CDR3 region is CASSFGGTGYTGELFF. The CDR3, as DNA: TGTGCCAGCAGCTTTGGCGGGACAGGGTACACCGGGGAGCTGTTTTTT.

This clonotype came up a few times. The gene calls are TRBV20-1 and TRBJ2-3; D is perhaps TRBD1 or TRBD2 (7 bases each). The CDR3 is 13 residues long. V was trimmed by 6 bases and J by 6 bases, leaving 16 bases between them. Germline loops: CDR1 DFQATT, CDR2 SNEGSKA (reference sequence). The CDR3 spells CSAPGGAKDTQYF. The CDR3, as DNA: TGCAGTGCCCCAGGGGGGGCGAAGGATACGCAGTATTTT.

This clonotype showed up just a few times. The chain has TRBV6-1 and TRBJ1-1; TRBD1 matches 8 bases. The CDR3 is 14 amino acids. Germline trimming cut 7 bases from V and 5 bases from J; bases unmatched to any gene: 9. Germline V gene sequence: CDR1 MNHNS, CDR2 SASEGT. CDR3 DNA sequence: TGTGCCAGCAAGGAGACAGGGGTGGGAACTGAAGCTTTCTTT. Translated, it gives CASKETGVGTEAFF.